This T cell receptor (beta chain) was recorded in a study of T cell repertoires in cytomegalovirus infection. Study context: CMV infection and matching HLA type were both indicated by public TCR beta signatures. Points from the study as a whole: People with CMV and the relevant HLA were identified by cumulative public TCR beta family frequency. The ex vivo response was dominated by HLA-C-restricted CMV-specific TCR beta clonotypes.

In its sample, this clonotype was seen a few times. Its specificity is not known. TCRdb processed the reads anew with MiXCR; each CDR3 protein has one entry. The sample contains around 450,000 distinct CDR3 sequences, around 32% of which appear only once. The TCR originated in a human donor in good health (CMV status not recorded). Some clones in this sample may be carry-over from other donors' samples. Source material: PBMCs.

The CDR3 bases are TGTGCCAGCACCGAATGGGGGGGCAGGAATGAGCAGTTCTTC. Amino acid sequence: CASTEWGGRNEQFF. This chain links TRBV6-2 or TRBV6-3 with TRBJ2-1; D may be TRBD2 (7 bases). V was shortened by 7 bases and J by 7 bases, with 17 bases between the two germline ends. The CDR3 contains 14 residues. CDR1 is MNHEY and CDR2 is SVGEGT in the germline V gene.